Reported below is one T cell receptor (beta chain). Its specificity is unknown. The data are from a study of T cell responses to AZD1222 COVID-19 vaccine. Measured with immunoSEQ multiplex PCR; TCRdb has only the in-frame clones, and not every one. The table lists about 150,000 clones, more than 85% of them singletons. General study findings and limits: Repertoire sampling occurred only after the peak T cell response. Mapped onto spike, vaccine-associated CD4 TCRs spanned it and were dominant at 160-218 and 743-854.

V shed 10 bases and J shed 6 bases, with 18 bases lying between them. Germline CDR1 and CDR2: LNHDA and SQIVND (reference sequence). This CDR3 is 13 amino acids long. The chain carries TRBV19 and TRBJ1-1; perhaps TRBD1 as D (5 bases). Sequences were derived from peripheral blood, sampled 28 days after the second AZD1222 dose. The sequence came from an adult who received the AZD1222 COVID-19 vaccine. CDR3 sequence (DNA): TGTGCCACCGATAGGTGGGGGGGACCTGAAGCTTTCTTT. Protein: CATDRWGGPEAFF.